This T cell receptor (beta chain) came from a study of blood T cell repertoires in COVID-19. Study at large: The United States, Italy and Spain were the sources of the acute and convalescent COVID-19 samples.

TCRdb's table, derived via immunoSEQ multiplex PCR, lists solely in-frame clones and lacks some. The sample has 150,000 or so clones; about 79% are singletons. Germline CDR1 and CDR2: SGHRS and YFSETQ. The CDR3 extends over 15 amino acids. The junction had 5 bases not matched to a gene; V was cut back by 0 bases and J by 5 bases. This sequence joins TRBV5-1 and TRBJ2-5, with 9 nucleotides matching TRBD1. The sample consisted of peripheral blood. The TCR originated in a woman aged 45-65 years with acute or convalescent COVID-19. This CDR3 is CASSLAGTGLETQYF. As DNA, the CDR3 is TGCGCCAGCAGCTTGGCCGGGACAGGGTTGGAGACCCAGTACTTC. Together with reference TRBV5-1 and TRBJ2-5, the CDR3 gives the full variable domain: KAGVTQTPRYLIKTRGQQVTLSCSPISGHRSVSWYQQTPGQGLQFLFEYFSETQRNKGNFPGRFSGRQFSNSRSEMNVSTLELGDSALYLCASSLAGTGLETQYFGPGTRLLVL.